These 2 T cell receptor beta chains were all obtained from the same sample, sequenced in a study of blood T cell repertoires in COVID-19. Method: immunoSEQ multiplex PCR; TCRdb's copy keeps in-frame clones and lacks some. Of 65,000 to 95,000 clones listed, 60% to 80% are singletons. The specimen sequenced was peripheral blood. These receptors were taken from a man aged 55 to 70 with COVID-19, enrolled during active disease.

The V and J genes are TRBV5-6 and TRBJ2-7; TRBD1 might be the D (6 bases). Trimming cost V 0 bases and J 2 bases, with 12 bases left between them. CDR3 length equals 15 residues. CDR1 SGHDT and CDR2 YYEEEE come from the germline V gene. The CDR3 spells CASSLVVGTTYEQYF. DNA of the CDR3: TGTGCCAGCAGCTTGGTAGTGGGGACAACCTACGAGCAGTACTTC.

The rearrangement links TRBV11-3 to TRBJ2-2; TRBD2 aligns across 10 bases. CDR3 length: 16 residues. The ends lost 5 bases at V and 5 bases at J; junction bases unmatched: 8. Germline V lookup: CDR1 SGHNT, CDR2 YENEEA. CDR3 coding DNA: TGTGCCAGCAGCCCCAAGACTAGCGGGTTTACCGGGGAGCTGTTTTTT. Its protein is CASSPKTSGFTGELFF.